Detailed here is one T cell receptor beta chain. Trimming removed 3 bases from V and 16 bases from J, with 13 bases in between. Germline CDR1 MDHEN, CDR2 SYDVKM. The CDR3 is made up of 11 amino acids. This record comes from a study of T cell changes during pregnancy in multiple sclerosis. Assay used: immunoSEQ multiplex PCR; TCRdb lists only in-frame clones, some missing. The data contain roughly 40,000 clones, 91% of them singletons. The source of this sequence is a female donor in good health, enrolled as a control in a pregnancy study. This sequence joins TRBV28 and TRBJ2-1; weak D call: TRBD1 (5 bases). The specimen was CD4+ T cells from peripheral blood mononuclear cells, collected in the second trimester of pregnancy. The CDR3 sequence: CASSFWGVTFF. CDR3 DNA sequence: TGTGCCAGCAGTTTTTGGGGCGTTACCTTCTTC.